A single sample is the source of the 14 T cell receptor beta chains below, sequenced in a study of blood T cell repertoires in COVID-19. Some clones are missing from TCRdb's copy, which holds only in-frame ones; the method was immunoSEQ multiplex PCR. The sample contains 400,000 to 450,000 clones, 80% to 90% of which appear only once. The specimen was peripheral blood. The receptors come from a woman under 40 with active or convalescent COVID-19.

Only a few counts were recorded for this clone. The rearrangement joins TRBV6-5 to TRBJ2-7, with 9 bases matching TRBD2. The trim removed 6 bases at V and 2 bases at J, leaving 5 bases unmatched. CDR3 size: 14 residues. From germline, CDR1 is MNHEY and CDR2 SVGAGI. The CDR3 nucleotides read TGTGCCAGCAGAGTTAGCGGGAGAGCCTACGAGCAGTACTTC. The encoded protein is CASRVSGRAYEQYF.

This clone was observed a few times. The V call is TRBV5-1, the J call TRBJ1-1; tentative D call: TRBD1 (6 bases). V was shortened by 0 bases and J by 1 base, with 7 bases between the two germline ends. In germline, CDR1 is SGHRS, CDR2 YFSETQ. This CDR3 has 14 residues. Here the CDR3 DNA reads TGCGCCAGCAGCTTGGGACAGGAGAACACTGAAGCTTTCTTT. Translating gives CASSLGQENTEAFF.

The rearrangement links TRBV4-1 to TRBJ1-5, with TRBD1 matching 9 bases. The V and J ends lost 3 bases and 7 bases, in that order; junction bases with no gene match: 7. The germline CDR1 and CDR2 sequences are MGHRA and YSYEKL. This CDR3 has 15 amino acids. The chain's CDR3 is CASSHGTGIVQPQHF. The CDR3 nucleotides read TGCGCCAGCAGCCACGGGACAGGGATCGTCCAGCCCCAGCATTTT.

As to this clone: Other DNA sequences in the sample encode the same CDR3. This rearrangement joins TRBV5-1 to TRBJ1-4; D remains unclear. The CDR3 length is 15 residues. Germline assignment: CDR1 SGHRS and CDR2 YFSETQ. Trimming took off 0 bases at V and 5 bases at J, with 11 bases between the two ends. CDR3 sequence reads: CASSLAGGLNEKLFF. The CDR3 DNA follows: TGCGCCAGCAGCTTGGCTGGTGGCTTGAATGAAAAACTGTTTTTT.

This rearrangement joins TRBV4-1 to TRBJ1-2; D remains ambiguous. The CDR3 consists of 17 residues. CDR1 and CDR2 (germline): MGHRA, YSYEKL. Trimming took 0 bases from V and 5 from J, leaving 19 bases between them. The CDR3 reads CASSQEWRADRIYGYTF. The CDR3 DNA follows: TGCGCCAGCAGCCAAGAATGGCGGGCAGACCGAATATATGGCTACACCTTC.

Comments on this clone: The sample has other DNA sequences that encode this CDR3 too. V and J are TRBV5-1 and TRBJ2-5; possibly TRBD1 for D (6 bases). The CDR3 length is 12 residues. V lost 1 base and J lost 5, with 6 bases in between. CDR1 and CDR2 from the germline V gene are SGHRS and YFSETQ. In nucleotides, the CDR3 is TGCGCCAGCAGCTTGACAGGGGAGACCCAGTACTTC. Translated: CASSLTGETQYF.

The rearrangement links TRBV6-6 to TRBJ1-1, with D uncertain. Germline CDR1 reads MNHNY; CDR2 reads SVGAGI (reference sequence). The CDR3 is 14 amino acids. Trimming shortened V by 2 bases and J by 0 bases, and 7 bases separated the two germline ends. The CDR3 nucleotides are TGTGCCAGCAGTTACGTACAAATGAACACTGAAGCTTTCTTT. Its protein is CASSYVQMNTEAFF.

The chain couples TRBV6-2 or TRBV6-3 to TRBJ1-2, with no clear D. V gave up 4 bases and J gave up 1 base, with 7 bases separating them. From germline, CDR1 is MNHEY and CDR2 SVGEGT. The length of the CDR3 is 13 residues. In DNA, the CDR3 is TGTGCCAGCAGTTCCAGGATTAACTATGGCTACACCTTC. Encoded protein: CASSSRINYGYTF.

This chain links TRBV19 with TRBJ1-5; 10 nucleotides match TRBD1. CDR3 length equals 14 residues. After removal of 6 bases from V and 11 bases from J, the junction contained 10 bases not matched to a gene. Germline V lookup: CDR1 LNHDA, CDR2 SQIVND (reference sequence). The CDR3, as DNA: TGTGCCAGTAGCGAGAGGACAGGGGGTCGCACCCAGCATTTT. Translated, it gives CASSERTGGRTQHF.

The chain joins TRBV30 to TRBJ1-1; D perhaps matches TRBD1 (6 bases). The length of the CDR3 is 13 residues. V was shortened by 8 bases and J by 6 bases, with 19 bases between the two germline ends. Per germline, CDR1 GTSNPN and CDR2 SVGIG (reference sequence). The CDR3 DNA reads TGTGCCCTCATACTCCGAGGGGGACCTGAAGCTTTCTTT. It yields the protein CALILRGGPEAFF.

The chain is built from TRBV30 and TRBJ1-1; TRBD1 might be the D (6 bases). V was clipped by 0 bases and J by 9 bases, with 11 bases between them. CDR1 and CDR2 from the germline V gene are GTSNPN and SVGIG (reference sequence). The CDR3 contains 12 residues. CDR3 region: CAWSVDRLKAFF. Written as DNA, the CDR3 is TGTGCCTGGAGTGTAGACAGGTTGAAAGCTTTCTTT. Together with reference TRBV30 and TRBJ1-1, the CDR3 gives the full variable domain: SQTIHQWPATLVQPVGSPLSLECTVEGTSNPNLYWYRQAAGRGLQLLFYSVGIGQISSEVPQNLSASRPQDRQFILSSKKLLLSDSGFYLCAWSVDRLKAFFGQGTRLTVV.

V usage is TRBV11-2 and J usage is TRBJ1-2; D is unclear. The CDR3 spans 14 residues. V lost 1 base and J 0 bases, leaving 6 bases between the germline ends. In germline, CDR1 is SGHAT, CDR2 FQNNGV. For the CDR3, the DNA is TGTGCCAGCAGCTTAGGGGGAGCTAACTATGGCTACACCTTC. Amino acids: CASSLGGANYGYTF.

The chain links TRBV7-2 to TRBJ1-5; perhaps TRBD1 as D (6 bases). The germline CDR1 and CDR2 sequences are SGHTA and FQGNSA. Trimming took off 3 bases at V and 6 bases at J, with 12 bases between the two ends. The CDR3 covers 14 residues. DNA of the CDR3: TGTGCCAGCAGCTTCGGCACAGGGATTCAGCCCCAGCATTTT. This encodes CASSFGTGIQPQHF.

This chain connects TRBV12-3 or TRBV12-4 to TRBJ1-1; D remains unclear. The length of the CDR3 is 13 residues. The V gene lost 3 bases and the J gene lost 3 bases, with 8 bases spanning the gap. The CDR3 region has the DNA TGTGCCAGCAGTTTTTACCCGGACACTGAAGCTTTCTTT. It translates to CASSFYPDTEAFF.